These 9 T cell receptor beta chains were all obtained from the same sample, sequenced in a study of shared clonotypes between healthy human individuals. The data were produced by immunoSEQ multiplex PCR, yet TCRdb's version contains in-frame clones alone and is incomplete. The table has around 2.3 million clones, approximately 94% seen once. Source material: naive CD4+ T cells sorted from blood. Subset denoted: CD45RA+ positively selected. The receptors originated from a man aged 18 to 35 in good health.

The genes are TRBV11-2 and TRBJ1-1, with 7 bases fitting TRBD1. The CDR3 covers 13 residues. V was clipped by 2 bases and J by 6 bases; unmatched bases: 3. CDR1 is SGHAT, CDR2 FQNNGV, per germline. CDR3 sequence: CASSLRGLAEAFF. The CDR3 DNA reads TGTGCCAGCAGCTTAAGGGGGCTGGCTGAAGCTTTCTTT.

J is TRBJ2-5 and V is TRBV6-6; 9 bases align to TRBD2. CDR1 is MNHNY, CDR2 SVGAGI, per germline (reference sequence). Germline trimming cut 4 bases from V and 5 bases from J; bases unmatched to any gene: 8. The CDR3 is made up of 15 amino acids. The CDR3 here is CASSSGTSLFETQYF. CDR3 bases: TGTGCCAGCAGTTCCGGGACTAGCCTATTTGAGACCCAGTACTTC.

This sequence joins TRBV29-1 and TRBJ1-4; 7 bases map to TRBD1. Germline loops: CDR1 SQVTM, CDR2 ANQGSEA. V trimming: 6 bases; J trimming: 8 bases; junction bases outside the gene matches: 3. The CDR3 loop spans 11 amino acids. The CDR3 nucleotides are TGCAGCGTGGGGGACAGAGAAAAACTGTTTTTT. This codes for CSVGDREKLFF.

This clone was observed a single time. V is TRBV28 and J is TRBJ2-7; TRBD1 or TRBD2 may be the D gene (5 bases each). The CDR3 spans 15 residues. Germline V gene lookup returns CDR1 MDHEN and CDR2 SYDVKM. V lost 5 bases to trimming and J lost 7 bases, with 21 bases between them. The CDR3 reads CASSPPRDGLREQYF. As DNA, the CDR3 is TGTGCCAGCAGTCCCCCCCGGGACGGGCTTCGGGAGCAGTACTTC. Complete variable domain (other parts from reference TRBV28 and TRBJ2-7): DVKVTQSSRYLVKRTGEKVFLECVQDMDHENMFWYRQDPGLGLRLIYFSYDVKMKEKGDIPEGYSVSREKKERFSLILESASTNQTSMYLCASSPPRDGLREQYFGPGTRLTVT.

This chain connects TRBV14 to TRBJ1-4; D is uncertain. The CDR3 spans 13 residues. Germline V gene sequence: CDR1 SGHDN, CDR2 FVKESK. Trimming took 1 base from V and 14 from J, leaving 14 bases between them. The CDR3 DNA reads TGTGCCAGCAGCCAAGTTGGGCCATCTAGGCTGTTTTTT. Amino acid sequence: CASSQVGPSRLFF.

The chain carries TRBV5-4 and TRBJ2-5, with 8 bases aligning to TRBD2. V was pared by 5 bases and J by 5 bases, with 11 bases of the junction left unmatched. Germline-derived CDR1 and CDR2 are SGHNT and YYREEE (reference sequence). The CDR3 contains 15 residues. CDR3 region: CASSSKGTGGETQYF. In DNA form, the CDR3 reads TGTGCCAGCAGTTCTAAGGGAACGGGGGGGGAGACCCAGTACTTC.

The V gene is TRBV28, the J gene TRBJ1-4; weak D call: TRBD1 (6 bases). This CDR3 spans 13 amino acids. V lost 7 bases and J lost 5, with 11 bases in between. Germline V gene data show CDR1 as MDHEN and CDR2 as SYDVKM. This CDR3 reads CASTLGQNEKLFF. CDR3 in DNA: TGTGCCAGCACCCTAGGACAGAATGAAAAACTGTTTTTT.

In the case of this clone: This same CDR3 is encoded by further DNA sequences in the sample. DNA of the CDR3: TGTGCCAGCAGTTTTAGGAACACTGAAGCTTTCTTT. Translating it yields CASSFRNTEAFF. The genes are TRBV6-5 and TRBJ1-1; no firm D call. V lost 4 bases, J lost 1 base, and 4 bases lay in between. The CDR3 contains 12 residues. Germline V CDR1 and CDR2: MNHEY, SVGAGI.

The chain joins TRBV11-2 to TRBJ2-1; D ambiguous. This CDR3 spans 13 amino acids. V was trimmed by 0 bases and J by 6 bases, leaving 6 bases between them. In germline, CDR1 is SGHAT, CDR2 FQNNGV. In nucleotides, the CDR3 is TGTGCCAGCAGCTTAGAACGAGCCAATGAGCAGTTCTTC. It codes for CASSLERANEQFF.